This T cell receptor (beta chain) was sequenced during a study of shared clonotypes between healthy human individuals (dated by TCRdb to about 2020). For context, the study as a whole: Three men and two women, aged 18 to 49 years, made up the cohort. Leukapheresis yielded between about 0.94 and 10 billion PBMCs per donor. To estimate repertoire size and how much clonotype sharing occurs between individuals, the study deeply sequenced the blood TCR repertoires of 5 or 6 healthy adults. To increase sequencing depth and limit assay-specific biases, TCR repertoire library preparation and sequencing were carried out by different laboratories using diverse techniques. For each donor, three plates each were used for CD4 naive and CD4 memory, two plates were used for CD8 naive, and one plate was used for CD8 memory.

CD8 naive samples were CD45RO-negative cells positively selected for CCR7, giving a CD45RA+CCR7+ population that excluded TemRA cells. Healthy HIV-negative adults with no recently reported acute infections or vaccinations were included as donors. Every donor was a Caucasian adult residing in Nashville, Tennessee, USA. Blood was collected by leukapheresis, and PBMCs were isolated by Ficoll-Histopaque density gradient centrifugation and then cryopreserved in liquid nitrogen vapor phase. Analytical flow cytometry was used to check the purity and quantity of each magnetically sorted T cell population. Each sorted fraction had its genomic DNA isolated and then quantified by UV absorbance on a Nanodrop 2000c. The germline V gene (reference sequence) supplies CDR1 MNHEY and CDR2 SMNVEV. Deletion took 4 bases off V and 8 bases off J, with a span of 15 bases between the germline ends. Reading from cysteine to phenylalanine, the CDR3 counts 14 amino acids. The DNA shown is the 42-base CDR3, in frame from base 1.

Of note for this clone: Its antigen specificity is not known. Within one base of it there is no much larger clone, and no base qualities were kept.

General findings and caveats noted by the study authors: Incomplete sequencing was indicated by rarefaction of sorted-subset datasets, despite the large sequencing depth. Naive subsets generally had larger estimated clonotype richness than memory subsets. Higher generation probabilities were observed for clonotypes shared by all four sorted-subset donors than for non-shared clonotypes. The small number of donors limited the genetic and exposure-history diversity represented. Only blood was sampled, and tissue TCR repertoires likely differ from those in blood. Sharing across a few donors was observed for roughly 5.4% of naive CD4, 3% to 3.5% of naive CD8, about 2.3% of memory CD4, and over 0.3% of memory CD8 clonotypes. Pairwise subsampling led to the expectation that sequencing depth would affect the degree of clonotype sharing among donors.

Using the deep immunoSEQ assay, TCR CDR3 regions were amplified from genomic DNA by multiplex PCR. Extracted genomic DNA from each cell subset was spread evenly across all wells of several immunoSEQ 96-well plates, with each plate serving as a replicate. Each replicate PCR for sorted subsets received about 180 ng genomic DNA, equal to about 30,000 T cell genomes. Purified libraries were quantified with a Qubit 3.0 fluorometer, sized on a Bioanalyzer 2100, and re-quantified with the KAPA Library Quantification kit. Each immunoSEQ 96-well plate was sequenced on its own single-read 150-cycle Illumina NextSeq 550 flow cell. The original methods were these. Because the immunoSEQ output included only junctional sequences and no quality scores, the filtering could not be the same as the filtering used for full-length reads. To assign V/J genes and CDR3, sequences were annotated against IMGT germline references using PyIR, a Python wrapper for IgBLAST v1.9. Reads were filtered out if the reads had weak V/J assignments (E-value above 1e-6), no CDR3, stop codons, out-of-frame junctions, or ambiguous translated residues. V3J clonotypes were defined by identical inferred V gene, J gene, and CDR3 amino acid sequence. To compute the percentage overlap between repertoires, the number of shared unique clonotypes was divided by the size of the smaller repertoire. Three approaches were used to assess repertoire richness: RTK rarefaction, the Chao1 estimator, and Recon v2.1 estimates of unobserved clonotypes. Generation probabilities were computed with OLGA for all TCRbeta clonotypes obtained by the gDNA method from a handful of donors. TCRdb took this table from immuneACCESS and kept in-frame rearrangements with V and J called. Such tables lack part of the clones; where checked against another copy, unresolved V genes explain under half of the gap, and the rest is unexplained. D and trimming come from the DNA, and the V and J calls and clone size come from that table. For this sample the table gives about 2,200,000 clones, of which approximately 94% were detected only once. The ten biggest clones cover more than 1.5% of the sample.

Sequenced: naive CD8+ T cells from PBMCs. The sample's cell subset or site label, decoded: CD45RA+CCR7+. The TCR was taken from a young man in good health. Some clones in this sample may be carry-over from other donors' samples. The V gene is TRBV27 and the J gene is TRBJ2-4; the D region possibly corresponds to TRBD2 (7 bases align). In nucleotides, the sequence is TGTGCCAGCAGTTATCACGGAGGGGGGGACATTCAGTACTTC. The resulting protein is CASSYHGGGDIQYF.